This TCR beta chain comes out of a study of T-cell memory formation after mild COVID-19. Regarding the study as a whole: In pre-infection memory, a portion of responding clones appeared, which suggested that cross-reactive memory joined. Balance between CD4 and CD8 was seen in clones contracting day 15 to 85, and a CD4+ lean was seen in later expanders.

Germline lookup yields CDR1 SGHTA and CDR2 FQGNSA. J lost 4 bases, V lost 5 bases, and 9 bases had no gene match. The CDR3 loop spans 16 amino acids. MiXCR, run by TCRdb on the 5' RACE reads, gives a single entry per CDR3 protein. Of some 350,000 distinct CDR3 sequences in the sample, approximately 16% are singletons; the top ten hold approximately 20%. As regards this clonotype: Its antigen is still unknown.

Sequencing used PBMCs or a T cell subset sorted from them (not recorded which). The J gene is TRBJ1-2, the V gene TRBV7-2; 11 bases align to TRBD1. The TCR was taken from a man between 18 and 35 years old who had mild COVID-19 (a few samples of this study predate the infection). Cell type and time point are not known. This CDR3 reads CASSLGTGGPLYGYTF. For the CDR3, the DNA is TGTGCCAGCAGCCTTGGGACAGGGGGGCCGCTCTATGGCTACACCTTC.